Below, 27 T cell receptor beta chains from the same sample are listed, as sequenced in a study of cytomegalovirus exposure and HLA in healthy donors. In the PCR, 60 Vbeta and 13 Jbeta primers were used. TCRdb keeps only in-frame clones here, not all; method: immunoSEQ multiplex PCR. The sample records under 200,000 clones, roughly 85% being singletons. Sequencing was performed on PBMCs. These receptors originate from a woman aged 40 to 49 in good health and CMV-seronegative.

This rearrangement joins TRBV7-8 to TRBJ2-1; D might be TRBD2 (6 bases). The CDR3 loop spans 15 amino acids. V was cut by 4 bases and J by 0 bases, with 10 bases left in between. Germline CDR1 SGHVS, CDR2 FQNEAQ. The CDR3: CASSSGLSSYNEQFF. As DNA, the CDR3 is TGTGCCAGCAGCTCGGGACTTAGCTCCTACAATGAGCAGTTCTTC.

This clone was seen a few times. The chain employs TRBV28 and TRBJ1-5; D gene ambiguous. The CDR3 runs 12 residues. Germline CDR1 reads MDHEN; CDR2 reads SYDVKM. Trimming stripped 6 bases from V and 3 bases from J, with 6 bases between. The CDR3 region is CASRSPNQPQHF. The CDR3 DNA reads TGTGCCAGCAGGAGCCCCAATCAGCCCCAGCATTTT.

The chain recombines TRBV25-1 with TRBJ2-1, with 10 nucleotides matching TRBD2. Losses at the gene ends were 11 bases for V and 5 bases for J; bases not matched to a gene: 6. This CDR3 contains 13 residues. Germline V gene lookup returns CDR1 MGHDK and CDR2 SYGVNS. Here the CDR3 reads CAARTSGNNEQFF. In DNA, the CDR3 is TGTGCCGCCCGGACTAGCGGAAACAATGAGCAGTTCTTC.

This sequence joins TRBV5-8 and TRBJ2-5, with 12 bases that match TRBD2. The germline gives CDR1 SGHTS, CDR2 YDEGEE. The CDR3 runs to 17 residues. Trimming cost V 7 bases and J 4 bases; bases outside gene matches: 14. CDR3 coding DNA: TGTGCCAGCTCCCCTGTGCGACTAGCGGGAGTTGGAGAGACCCAGTACTTC. Translation: CASSPVRLAGVGETQYF.

V and J are TRBV21-1 and TRBJ1-1. TRBV21-1 is recorded as a pseudogene. The CDR3 is 15 amino acids. CDR3 protein: CASSPRGLLDTEAFF. In DNA form, the CDR3 reads TGTGCCAGCAGCCCCCGGGGACTCTTAGACACTGAAGCTTTCTTT.

This chain links TRBV7-2 with TRBJ2-1, with 12 bases identical to TRBD2. J lost 9 bases, V lost 5 bases, and 8 bases had no gene match. Germline V CDR1 and CDR2: SGHTA, FQGNSA. The CDR3 length is 15 residues. Here the CDR3 DNA reads TGTGCCAGCAGCCGGGGACTAGCGGGTAACAGTGAGCAGTTCTTC. Protein sequence: CASSRGLAGNSEQFF. The whole variable domain, remainder taken from reference TRBV7-2 and TRBJ2-1, is GAGVSQSPSNKVTEKGKDVELRCDPISGHTALYWYRQSLGQGLEFLIYFQGNSAPDKSGLPSDRFSAERTGGSVSTLTIQRTQQEDSAVYLCASSRGLAGNSEQFFGPGTRLTVL.

This clone was seen a handful of times. The chain combines TRBV9 with TRBJ2-3; perhaps TRBD1 as D (5 bases). Germline CDR1 reads SGDLS; CDR2 reads YYNGEE. CDR3 length: 14 residues. Trimming removed 1 base at V and 4 bases at J, with 10 bases between. CDR3 sequence: CASSVQGPPDTQYF. The DNA for the CDR3 is TGTGCCAGCAGCGTACAGGGTCCCCCAGATACGCAGTATTTT.

The chain carries TRBV5-1 and TRBJ2-5; D uncertain. Germline V lookup: CDR1 SGHRS, CDR2 YFSETQ. The CDR3 consists of 15 residues. V shed 4 bases and J shed 0 bases, with 13 bases lying between them. This CDR3 is CASSLPDLYQETQYF. For the CDR3, the DNA is TGCGCCAGCAGCCTCCCAGACTTGTACCAAGAGACCCAGTACTTC.

The V and J genes are TRBV4-1 and TRBJ2-3, with TRBD1 matching 11 bases. The CDR3 totals 18 residues. V lost 1 base and J lost 8; bases outside the gene matches: 14. CDR1 and CDR2 from the germline V gene are MGHRA and YSYEKL. CDR3 loop: CASSQGGVGQGGVGTQYF. In nucleotides, the CDR3 is TGCGCCAGCAGCCAAGGGGGTGTGGGACAGGGGGGAGTTGGTACGCAGTATTTT.

The chain combines TRBV7-2 with TRBJ2-7; weak D call: TRBD1 (6 bases). Trimming stripped 5 bases from V and 6 bases from J, with 17 bases between. The length of the CDR3 is 14 residues. Germline CDR1 reads SGHTA; CDR2 reads FQGNSA. CDR3 in amino acids: CASSRDTGLGEQYF. The CDR3 DNA follows: TGTGCCAGCAGCCGGGACACGGGTCTTGGCGAGCAGTACTTC. Based on the CDR3 plus reference TRBV7-2 and TRBJ2-7, the full variable domain is GAGVSQSPSNKVTEKGKDVELRCDPISGHTALYWYRQSLGQGLEFLIYFQGNSAPDKSGLPSDRFSAERTGGSVSTLTIQRTQQEDSAVYLCASSRDTGLGEQYFGPGTRLTVT.

This clone was found a few times. The rearrangement uses TRBV19 and TRBJ2-7, with 7 bases that match TRBD1. Unmatched junction bases numbered 7, after V lost 6 bases and J lost 2 bases. There are 14 residues in the CDR3. Looked up from germline, CDR1 is LNHDA and CDR2 is SQIVND (reference sequence). CDR3 sequence (DNA): TGTGCCAGTAGCCGAGGGGGCGCAGCCTACGAGCAGTACTTC. It yields the protein CASSRGGAAYEQYF.

The V gene is TRBV6-5, the J gene TRBJ1-1; D remains ambiguous. CDR1 MNHEY and CDR2 SVGAGI come from the germline V gene. The CDR3 has 13 residues. V gave up 2 bases and J gave up 4 bases, with 8 bases separating them. In DNA form, the CDR3 reads TGTGCCAGCAGTTACGGGCGGGCCACTGAAGCTTTCTTT. It specifies CASSYGRATEAFF.

V usage is TRBV7-3 and J usage is TRBJ2-1; weak D call: TRBD1 (5 bases). The V and J ends lost 2 bases and 6 bases respectively, with 14 bases between them. From germline, CDR1 is SGHTA and CDR2 FQGTGA. This CDR3 has 15 residues. In DNA, the CDR3 is TGTGCCAGCAGCTTAGTTACAGGCTACCGCAATGAGCAGTTCTTC. This codes for CASSLVTGYRNEQFF.

This clone has only one observation. The chain combines TRBV6-4 with TRBJ2-1; D may be TRBD2 (5 bases). Per the germline V gene, CDR1 is MRHNA and CDR2 is SNTAGT. The ends were cut back, 4 bases at V and 3 bases at J, with 13 bases in the middle. This CDR3 spans 15 amino acids. CDR3 protein: CASSGGHTNYNEQFF. DNA for the CDR3: TGTGCCAGCAGTGGAGGGCACACAAACTACAATGAGCAGTTCTTC.

This rearrangement joins TRBV5-5 to TRBJ1-2, with 8 bases lining up with TRBD1. Germline V gene sequence: CDR1 SGHKS, CDR2 YYEKEE (reference sequence). This CDR3 is built from 17 residues. V was clipped by 4 bases and J by 8 bases; unmatched bases: 19. The DNA for the CDR3 is TGTGCCAGCAGCCCGAGCCCGGGACAGGCCATCTCAGAAGGCTACACCTTC. As protein: CASSPSPGQAISEGYTF. The variable domain in full, with the rest retrieved from reference TRBV5-5 and TRBJ1-2, is DAGVTQSPTHLIKTRGQQVTLRCSPISGHKSVSWYQQVLGQGPQFIFQYYEKEERGRGNFPDRFSARQFPNYSSELNVNALLLGDSALYLCASSPSPGQAISEGYTFGSGTRLTVV.

This clone was observed a handful of times. This rearrangement joins TRBV4-1 to TRBJ2-3; weak D call: TRBD2 (5 bases). This CDR3 region has 14 residues. Trimming removed 2 bases from V and 4 bases from J, with 10 bases in between. Germline V CDR1 and CDR2: MGHRA, YSYEKL. The CDR3 is CASSQTLVSDTQYF. CDR3 in DNA: TGCGCCAGCAGCCAAACACTAGTGTCAGATACGCAGTATTTT.

The chain has TRBV18 and TRBJ1-2, with D unclear. The ends were cut back, 0 bases at V and 6 bases at J, with 17 bases in the middle. Germline V CDR1 and CDR2: KGHSH, LQKENI. The CDR3 covers 16 residues. The CDR3 here is CASSPPSPEGRDGYTF. CDR3 DNA sequence: TGTGCCAGCTCACCACCCTCCCCGGAGGGAAGAGATGGCTACACCTTC. The full variable domain, completed using reference TRBV18 and TRBJ1-2, is NAGVMQNPRHLVRRRGQEARLRCSPMKGHSHVYWYRQLPEEGLKFMVYLQKENIIDESGMPKERFSAEFPKEGPSILRIQQVVRGDSAAYFCASSPPSPEGRDGYTFGSGTRLTVV.

The rearrangement links TRBV7-2 to TRBJ2-3, with D possibly being TRBD1 (5 bases). Trimming left V 4 bases short and J 2 bases short, with 19 bases between. This CDR3 comprises 17 residues. Germline V gene sequence: CDR1 SGHTA, CDR2 FQGNSA. CDR3 in DNA: TGTGCCAGCAGCTATCCCGACAGTGGGGCCCCCACAGATACGCAGTATTTT. Residues: CASSYPDSGAPTDTQYF. Combining the CDR3 with reference TRBV7-2 and TRBJ2-3 gives the whole variable domain GAGVSQSPSNKVTEKGKDVELRCDPISGHTALYWYRQSLGQGLEFLIYFQGNSAPDKSGLPSDRFSAERTGGSVSTLTIQRTQQEDSAVYLCASSYPDSGAPTDTQYFGPGTRLTVL.

DNA of the CDR3: TGTGCCAGCAGCTTATTGCGGGCCCGTACGCAGGATGAGCAGTTCTTC. It is translated as CASSLLRARTQDEQFF. This chain uses TRBV7-8 with TRBJ2-1; possible D gene TRBD2, 5 bases. The ends were cut back, 2 bases at V and 8 bases at J, with 19 bases in the middle. The CDR3 spans 16 residues. Germline V lookup: CDR1 SGHVS, CDR2 FQNEAQ.

In its sample, this clone was seen once. This sequence joins TRBV10-1 and TRBJ2-7; 7 bases line up with TRBD1. The CDR3 covers 16 residues. From germline, CDR1 is WNHNN and CDR2 SYGVQD (reference sequence). After removal of 3 bases from V and 3 bases from J, the junction contained 11 bases not matched to a gene. In DNA, the CDR3 is TGCGCCAGCAGTGACAACAGGGGCCCGAGAAACTACGAGCAGTACTTC. Its protein is CASSDNRGPRNYEQYF.

With respect to this clone: One end of the junction is discordant with germline, which a read error may explain. The chain couples TRBV7-7 to TRBJ2-2; TRBD1 is a possible D gene (5 bases). The CDR3 has 15 amino acids. Germline V gene sequence: CDR1 SSHAT, CDR2 FNYEAQ (reference sequence). In nucleotides, the CDR3 is TGTGCTAGCAGCTTAGAAGGGGTTCACACCGGGGAGCTGTTTTTT. Encoded protein: CASSLEGVHTGELFF. The full variable domain, completed using reference TRBV7-7 and TRBJ2-2, is GAGVSQSPRYKVTKRGQDVTLRCDPISSHATLYWYQQALGQGPEFLTYFNYEAQPDKSGLPSDRFSAERPEGSISTLTIQRTEQRDSAMYRCASSLEGVHTGELFFGEGSRLTVL.

The J gene is TRBJ1-1, the V gene TRBV9, with 7 bases identical to TRBD1. CDR3 length equals 14 residues. Germline lookup yields CDR1 SGDLS and CDR2 YYNGEE. Trimming took 3 bases from V and 5 from J; bases not matched to a gene: 7. The CDR3 is CASSGDTGETEAFF. The CDR3 coding sequence is TGTGCCAGCAGCGGCGATACAGGGGAAACTGAAGCTTTCTTT.

The J gene is TRBJ2-5, the V gene TRBV18, with a tentative D call TRBD2 (7 bases). V dropped 6 bases and J dropped 4 bases, with 18 bases sitting between them. The CDR3 sequence is 15 residues long. Germline values: CDR1 KGHSH, CDR2 LQKENI. As DNA, the CDR3 is TGTGCCAGCTCGCCCCCCCGGGGGGCTGCAGAGACCCAGTACTTC. Its translation: CASSPPRGAAETQYF.

Remarks on this clone: One junction end disagrees with the germline gene, perhaps due to a read error. The chain joins TRBV7-7 to TRBJ2-2; D not resolved. Germline CDR1 reads SSHAT; CDR2 reads FNYEAQ (reference sequence). CDR3 size: 14 residues. The CDR3 reads CASSPPGNTGELFF. The CDR3 DNA reads as TGTGCTAGCAGCCCGCCGGGGAACACCGGGGAGCTGTTTTTT.

This rearrangement joins TRBV7-6 to TRBJ2-3, with 12 bases that match TRBD2. Per germline, CDR1 SGHVS and CDR2 FNYEAQ. CDR3 length equals 18 residues. Germline trimming cut 2 bases from V and 5 bases from J; bases unmatched to any gene: 11. CDR3 sequence (DNA): TGTGCCAGCAGCTTACTAGCGGGAGGGCCCTTAGGAAGAGATACGCAGTATTTT. It specifies CASSLLAGGPLGRDTQYF.

The V call is TRBV11-3, the J call TRBJ2-7; D may be TRBD2 (5 bases). Trimming pared 4 bases from V and 2 bases from J, leaving 15 bases between. The CDR3 length is 15 residues. Germline lookup yields CDR1 SGHNT and CDR2 YENEEA. Here the CDR3 reads CASSYGKGMTYEQYF. In DNA form, the CDR3 reads TGTGCCAGCAGCTACGGGAAGGGCATGACCTACGAGCAGTACTTC.

This chain links TRBV19 with TRBJ2-2; 7 bases are a match to TRBD1. CDR1 is LNHDA, CDR2 SQIVND, per germline (reference sequence). The CDR3 runs 14 residues. J lost 3 bases, V lost 6 bases, and 4 bases had no gene match. The CDR3 coding sequence is TGTGCCAGTAGCCGACAGGGCTACACCGGGGAGCTGTTTTTT. Residues: CASSRQGYTGELFF.